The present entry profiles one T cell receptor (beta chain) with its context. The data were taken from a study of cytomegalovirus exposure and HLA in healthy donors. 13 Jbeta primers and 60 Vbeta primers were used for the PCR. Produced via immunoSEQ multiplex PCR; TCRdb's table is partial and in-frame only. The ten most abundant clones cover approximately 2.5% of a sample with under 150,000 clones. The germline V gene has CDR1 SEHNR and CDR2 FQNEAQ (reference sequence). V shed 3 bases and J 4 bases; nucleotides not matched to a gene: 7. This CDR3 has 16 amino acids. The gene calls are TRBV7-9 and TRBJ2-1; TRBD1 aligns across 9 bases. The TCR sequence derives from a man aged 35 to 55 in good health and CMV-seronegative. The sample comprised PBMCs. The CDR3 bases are TGTGCCAGCAGCTTTAAACAGGGGGCGGGATACAATGAGCAGTTCTTC. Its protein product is CASSFKQGAGYNEQFF.